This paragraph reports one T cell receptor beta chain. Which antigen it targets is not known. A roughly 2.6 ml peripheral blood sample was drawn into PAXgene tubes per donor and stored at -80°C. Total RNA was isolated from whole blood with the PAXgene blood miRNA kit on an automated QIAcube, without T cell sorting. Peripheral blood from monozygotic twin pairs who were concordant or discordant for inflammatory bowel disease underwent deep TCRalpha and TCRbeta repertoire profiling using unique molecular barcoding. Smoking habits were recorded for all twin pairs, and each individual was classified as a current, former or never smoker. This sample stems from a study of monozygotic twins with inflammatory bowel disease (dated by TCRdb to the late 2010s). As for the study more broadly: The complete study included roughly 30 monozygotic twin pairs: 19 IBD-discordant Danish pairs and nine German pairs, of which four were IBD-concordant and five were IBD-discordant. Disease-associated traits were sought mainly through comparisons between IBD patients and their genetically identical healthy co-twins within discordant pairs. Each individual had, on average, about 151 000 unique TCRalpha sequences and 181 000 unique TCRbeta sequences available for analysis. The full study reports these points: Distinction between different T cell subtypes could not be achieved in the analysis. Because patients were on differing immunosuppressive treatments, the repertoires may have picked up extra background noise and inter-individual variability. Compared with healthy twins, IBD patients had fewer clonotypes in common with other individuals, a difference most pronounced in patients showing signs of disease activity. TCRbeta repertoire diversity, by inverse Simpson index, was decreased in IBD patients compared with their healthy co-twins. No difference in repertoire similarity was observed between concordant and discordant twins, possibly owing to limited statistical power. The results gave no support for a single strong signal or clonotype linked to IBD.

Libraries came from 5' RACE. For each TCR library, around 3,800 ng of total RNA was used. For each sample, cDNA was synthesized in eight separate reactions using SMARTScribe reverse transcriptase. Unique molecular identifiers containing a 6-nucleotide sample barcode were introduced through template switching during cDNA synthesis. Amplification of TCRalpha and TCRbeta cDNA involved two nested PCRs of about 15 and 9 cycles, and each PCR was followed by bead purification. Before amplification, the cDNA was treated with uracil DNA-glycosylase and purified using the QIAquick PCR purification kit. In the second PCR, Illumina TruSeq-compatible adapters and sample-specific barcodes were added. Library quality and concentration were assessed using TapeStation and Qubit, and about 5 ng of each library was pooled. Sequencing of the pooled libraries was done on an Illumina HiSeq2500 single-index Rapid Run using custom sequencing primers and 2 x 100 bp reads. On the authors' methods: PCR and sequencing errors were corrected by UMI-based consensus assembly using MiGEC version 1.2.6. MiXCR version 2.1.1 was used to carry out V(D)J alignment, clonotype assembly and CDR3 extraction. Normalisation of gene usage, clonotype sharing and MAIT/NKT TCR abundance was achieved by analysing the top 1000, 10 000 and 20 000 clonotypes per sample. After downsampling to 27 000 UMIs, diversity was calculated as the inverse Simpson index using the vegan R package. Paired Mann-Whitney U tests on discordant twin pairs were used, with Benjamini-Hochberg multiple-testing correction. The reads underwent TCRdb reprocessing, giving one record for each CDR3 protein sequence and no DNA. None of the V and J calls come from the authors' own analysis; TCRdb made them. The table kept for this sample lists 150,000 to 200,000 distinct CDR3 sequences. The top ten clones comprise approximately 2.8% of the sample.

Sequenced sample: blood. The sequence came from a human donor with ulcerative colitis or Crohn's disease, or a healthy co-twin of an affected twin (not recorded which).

CDR3 region: CASSQDIAPSSYNEQFF. The V gene is TRBV3-1 and the J gene is TRBJ2-1; as DNA is missing, the TRBD1 call by TCRdb cannot be tested. Its CDR3 holds 17 amino acids, cysteine through phenylalanine. No DNA is recorded. The germline V gene (reference sequence) supplies CDR1 LGHDT and CDR2 YNNKEL.